The sequence of this T cell receptor (beta chain) was determined in a study of monozygotic twins with inflammatory bowel disease (dated by TCRdb to 2018 to 2020). With regard to the full study: The full study comprised some 30 monozygotic twin pairs: nine German pairs (four IBD-concordant, five IBD-discordant) and 19 IBD-discordant Danish pairs. Within discordant pairs, disease-associated traits were sought mainly by comparing IBD patients with their genetically identical healthy co-twins. Each individual had, on average, about 151 000 unique TCRalpha sequences and 181 000 unique TCRbeta sequences available for analysis.

The protocol used for the library was 5' RACE. Preparation of each TCR library used approximately 4,000 ng of total RNA. cDNA was synthesized with SMARTScribe reverse transcriptase in eight separate reactions per sample. During cDNA synthesis, unique molecular identifiers containing a 6-nucleotide sample barcode were introduced by template switching. TCRalpha and TCRbeta cDNA was amplified in two nested PCRs of approximately 16 and 10 cycles, and bead purification was carried out after each PCR. Before amplification, cDNA was treated with uracil DNA-glycosylase and purified using the QIAquick PCR purification kit. The second PCR was the step at which Illumina TruSeq-compatible adapters and sample-specific barcodes were added. Library quality and concentration were checked on TapeStation and Qubit, and libraries were pooled at roughly 5.1 ng each. Sequencing of the pooled libraries was done on an Illumina HiSeq2500 single-index Rapid Run using custom sequencing primers and 2 x 100 bp reads. Turning to the authors' computational methods: UMI-based consensus assembly with MiGEC version 1.2.6 was used to correct PCR and sequencing errors. MiXCR version 2.1.1 was used to carry out V(D)J alignment, clonotype assembly and CDR3 extraction. To normalise gene usage, clonotype sharing and MAIT/NKT TCR abundance, the top 1000, 10 000 and 20 000 clonotypes in each sample were analysed. Diversity was computed as the inverse Simpson index with the vegan R package after downsampling to 27 000 UMIs. Paired Mann-Whitney U tests were applied to discordant twin pairs, with Benjamini-Hochberg correction for multiple testing. After the reads were reprocessed by TCRdb, one entry was made per CDR3 protein sequence, with no DNA. These V and J calls originate from TCRdb's pipeline instead of the authors' own analysis. The data table for this sample lists a few hundred thousand distinct CDR3 sequences. The ten largest clones add up to 2.5% to 3% of the sample.

Note on this clonotype: It lacks a known antigen.

The CDR3 holds 15 amino acids from the cysteine to the phenylalanine. DNA is not on record. CDR1 and CDR2 were assigned from the germline V gene as SGHRS and YFSETQ. From each donor, a roughly 2.7 ml peripheral blood sample was drawn into PAXgene tubes and stored at -80 degrees C. Without T cell sorting, total RNA was isolated from whole blood using the PAXgene blood miRNA kit on an automated QIAcube. Peripheral blood from monozygotic twin pairs who were concordant or discordant for inflammatory bowel disease underwent deep TCRalpha and TCRbeta repertoire profiling using unique molecular barcoding. Smoking habits were recorded for all twin pairs, and each individual was classified as a current, former or never smoker. General conclusions and limits of the study: The results gave no support for a single strong signal or clonotype linked to IBD. No difference in repertoire similarity was observed between concordant and discordant twins, possibly owing to limited statistical power. The analysis was unable to tell different T cell subtypes apart. Measured by the inverse Simpson index, TCRbeta repertoire diversity was lower in IBD patients than in their healthy co-twins. Background noise and inter-individual variability may have been introduced into the repertoires by the differing immunosuppressive treatments among patients. Compared with healthy twins, IBD patients shared fewer clonotypes with other individuals, and the difference was most pronounced in patients with signs of disease activity.

This receptor was identified in a human donor with ulcerative colitis or Crohn's disease, or a healthy co-twin of an affected twin (not recorded which). The chain is assembled from TRBV5-1 and TRBJ1-4; TCRdb lists TRBD1, though no DNA is available to test this call. Sequencing used blood. The CDR3 sequence is CASSLSGTLNEKLFF.